The clone carrying this T cell receptor (beta chain) has just one count. This specimen comes from a study of blood T cell repertoires in COVID-19. On the study more broadly: Specimens from acute and convalescent COVID-19 originated in the United States, Italy and Spain. T cells, B-cell-depleted T cells, or PBMCs supplied cDNA or gDNA.

Per the original methods: The authors estimated nucleated cell counts from reference gene primer amplification. Measured with immunoSEQ multiplex PCR; TCRdb has only the in-frame clones, and not every one. V and J calls plus clone size are reproduced from that table; the DNA served to infer D and trimming. The sample records fewer than 100,000 clones, about 88% being singletons. The CDR3 runs to 19 residues. In germline, CDR1 is SGHTA, CDR2 FQGTGA. Trimming pared 4 bases from V and 5 bases from J, leaving 30 bases between. This chain links TRBV7-3 with TRBJ2-7; either TRBD1 or TRBD2 may supply D (10 bases each). Specimen: peripheral blood. This clonotype was sampled from a man aged 60 to 69 with acute or convalescent COVID-19. The CDR3 loop reads CASSYRTGGSLAGVNEQYF. The CDR3 region has the DNA TGTGCCAGCAGCTATCGGACAGGGGGTTCCCTAGCGGGAGTTAACGAGCAGTACTTC. Looking up the rest from reference TRBV7-3 and TRBJ2-7 gives the full variable domain: GAGVSQTPSNKVTEKGKYVELRCDPISGHTALYWYRQSLGQGPEFLIYFQGTGAADDSGLPNDRFFAVRPEGSVSTLKIQRTERGDSAVYLCASSYRTGGSLAGVNEQYFGPGTRLTVT.